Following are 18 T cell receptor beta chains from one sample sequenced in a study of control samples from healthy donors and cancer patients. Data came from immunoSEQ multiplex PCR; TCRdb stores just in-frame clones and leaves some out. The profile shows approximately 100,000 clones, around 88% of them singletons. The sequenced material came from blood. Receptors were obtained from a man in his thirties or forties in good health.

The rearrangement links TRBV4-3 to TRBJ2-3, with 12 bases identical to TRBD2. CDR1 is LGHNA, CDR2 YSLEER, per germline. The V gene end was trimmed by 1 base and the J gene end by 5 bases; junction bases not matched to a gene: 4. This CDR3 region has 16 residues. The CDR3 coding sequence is TGCGCCAGCAGCCAAGGACTAGCGGGAGTTTTAGATACGCAGTATTTT. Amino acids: CASSQGLAGVLDTQYF.

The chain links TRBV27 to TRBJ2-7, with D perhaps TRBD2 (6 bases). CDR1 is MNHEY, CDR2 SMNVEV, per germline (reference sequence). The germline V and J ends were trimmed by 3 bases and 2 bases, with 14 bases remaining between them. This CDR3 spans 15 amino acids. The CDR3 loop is CASSFRPSATYEQYF. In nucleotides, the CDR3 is TGTGCCAGCAGTTTTCGGCCTAGCGCTACCTACGAGCAGTACTTC.

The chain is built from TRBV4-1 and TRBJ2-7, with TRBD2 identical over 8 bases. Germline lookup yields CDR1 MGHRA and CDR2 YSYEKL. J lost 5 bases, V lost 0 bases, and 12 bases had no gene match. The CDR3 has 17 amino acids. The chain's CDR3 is CASSQEGGVAGIDEQYF. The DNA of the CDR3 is TGCGCCAGCAGCCAAGAAGGGGGGGTAGCGGGAATCGACGAGCAGTACTTC.

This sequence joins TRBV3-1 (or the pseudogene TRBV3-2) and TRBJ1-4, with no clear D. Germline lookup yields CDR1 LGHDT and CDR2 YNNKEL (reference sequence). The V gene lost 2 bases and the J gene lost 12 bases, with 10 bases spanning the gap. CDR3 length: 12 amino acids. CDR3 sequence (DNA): TGTGCCAGCAGCCAAACGATTACCGAACTGTTTTTT. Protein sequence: CASSQTITELFF.

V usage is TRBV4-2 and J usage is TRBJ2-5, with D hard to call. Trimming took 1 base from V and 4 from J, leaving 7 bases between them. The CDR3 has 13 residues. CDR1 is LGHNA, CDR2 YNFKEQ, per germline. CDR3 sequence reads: CASSQAPRETQYF. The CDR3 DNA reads TGTGCCAGCAGCCAAGCCCCGAGAGAGACCCAGTACTTC.

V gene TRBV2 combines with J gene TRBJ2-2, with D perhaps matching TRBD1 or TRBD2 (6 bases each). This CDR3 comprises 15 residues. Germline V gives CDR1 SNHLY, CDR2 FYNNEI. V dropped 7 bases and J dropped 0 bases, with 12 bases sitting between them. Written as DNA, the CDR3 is TGTGCCAGCAAGATAGGGGGGTCGAACACCGGGGAGCTGTTTTTT. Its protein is CASKIGGSNTGELFF.

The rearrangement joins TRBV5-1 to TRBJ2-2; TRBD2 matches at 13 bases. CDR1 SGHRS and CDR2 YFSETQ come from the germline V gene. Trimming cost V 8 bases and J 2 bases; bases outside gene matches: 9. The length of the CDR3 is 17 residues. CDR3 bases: TGCGCCAGTAGAGGACTAGCGGGAGCTAGAAACACCGGGGAGCTGTTTTTT. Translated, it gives CASRGLAGARNTGELFF.

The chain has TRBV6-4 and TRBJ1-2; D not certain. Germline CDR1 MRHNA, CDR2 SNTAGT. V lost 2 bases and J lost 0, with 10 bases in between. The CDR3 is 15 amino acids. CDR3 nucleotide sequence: TGTGCCAGCAGTGACCAGGCCGAAGCTAACTATGGCTACACCTTC. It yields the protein CASSDQAEANYGYTF.

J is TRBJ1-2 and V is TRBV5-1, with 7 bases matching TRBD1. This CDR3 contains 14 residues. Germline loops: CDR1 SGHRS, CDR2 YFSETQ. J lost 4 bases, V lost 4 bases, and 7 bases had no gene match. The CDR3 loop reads CASSPSGDSYGYTF. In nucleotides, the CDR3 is TGCGCCAGCAGCCCCTCCGGGGACAGCTATGGCTACACCTTC.

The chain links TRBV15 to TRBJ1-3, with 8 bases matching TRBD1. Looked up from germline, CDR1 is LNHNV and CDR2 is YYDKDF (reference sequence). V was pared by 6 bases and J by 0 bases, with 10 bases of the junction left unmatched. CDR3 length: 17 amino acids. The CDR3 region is CATSRGQGTYSGNTIYF. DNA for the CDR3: TGTGCCACCAGTCGAGGACAGGGCACCTACTCTGGAAACACCATATATTTT.

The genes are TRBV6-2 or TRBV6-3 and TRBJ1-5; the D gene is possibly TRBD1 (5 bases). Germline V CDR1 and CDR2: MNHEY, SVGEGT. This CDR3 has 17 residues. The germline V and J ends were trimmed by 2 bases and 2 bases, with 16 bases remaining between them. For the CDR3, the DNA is TGTGCCAGCAGTTACCGTGAGGGGACCGGAGGCAATCAGCCCCAGCATTTT. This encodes CASSYREGTGGNQPQHF.

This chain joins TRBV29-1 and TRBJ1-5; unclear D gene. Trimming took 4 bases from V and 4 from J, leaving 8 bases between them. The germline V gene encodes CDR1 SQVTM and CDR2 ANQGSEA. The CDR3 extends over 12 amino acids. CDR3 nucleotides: TGCAGCGTTGTATTGGGAAATCAGCCCCAGCATTTT. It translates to CSVVLGNQPQHF.

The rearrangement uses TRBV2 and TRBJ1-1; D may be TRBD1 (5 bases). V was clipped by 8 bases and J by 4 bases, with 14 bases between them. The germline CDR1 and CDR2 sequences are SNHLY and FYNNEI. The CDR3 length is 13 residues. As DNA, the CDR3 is TGTGCCAGCCTGGGGCCGGGTGGCACTGAAGCTTTCTTT. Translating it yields CASLGPGGTEAFF.

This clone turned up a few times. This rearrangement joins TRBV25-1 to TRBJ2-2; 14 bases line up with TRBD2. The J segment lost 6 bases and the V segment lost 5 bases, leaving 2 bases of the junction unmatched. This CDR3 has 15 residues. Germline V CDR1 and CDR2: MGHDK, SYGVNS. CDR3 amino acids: CASSSGLAGAGELFF. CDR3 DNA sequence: TGTGCCAGCAGTTCGGGACTAGCGGGAGCCGGGGAGCTGTTTTTT. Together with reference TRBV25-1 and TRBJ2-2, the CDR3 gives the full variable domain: EADIYQTPRYLVIGTGKKITLECSQTMGHDKMYWYQQDPGMELHLIHYSYGVNSTEKGDLSSESTVSRIRTEHFPLTLESARPSHTSQYLCASSSGLAGAGELFFGEGSRLTVL.

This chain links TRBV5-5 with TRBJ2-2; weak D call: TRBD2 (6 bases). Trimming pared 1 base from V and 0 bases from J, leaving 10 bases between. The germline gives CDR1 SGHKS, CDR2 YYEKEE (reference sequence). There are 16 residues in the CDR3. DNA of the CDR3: TGTGCCAGCAGCTTGTTCGGGAGAGCGAACACCGGGGAGCTGTTTTTT. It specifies CASSLFGRANTGELFF. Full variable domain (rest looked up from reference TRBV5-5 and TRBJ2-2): DAGVTQSPTHLIKTRGQQVTLRCSPISGHKSVSWYQQVLGQGPQFIFQYYEKEERGRGNFPDRFSARQFPNYSSELNVNALLLGDSALYLCASSLFGRANTGELFFGEGSRLTVL.

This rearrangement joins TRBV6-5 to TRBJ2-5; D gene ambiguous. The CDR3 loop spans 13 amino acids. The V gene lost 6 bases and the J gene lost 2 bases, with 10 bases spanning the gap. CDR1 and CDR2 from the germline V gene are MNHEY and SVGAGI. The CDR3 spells CASRESWQETQYF. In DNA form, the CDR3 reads TGTGCCAGCAGGGAGAGCTGGCAAGAGACCCAGTACTTC.

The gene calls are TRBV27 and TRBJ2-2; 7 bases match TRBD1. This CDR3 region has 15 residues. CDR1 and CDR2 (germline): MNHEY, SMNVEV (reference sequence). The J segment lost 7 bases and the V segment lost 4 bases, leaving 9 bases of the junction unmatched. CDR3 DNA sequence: TGTGCCAGCAGTTGGGGACAGACCCCAGGCGGGGAGCTGTTTTTT. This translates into CASSWGQTPGGELFF.

The CDR3 loop reads CASSKTRRGTANTEAFF. In nucleotides, the CDR3 is TGTGCCAGTAGTAAAACAAGACGTGGGACTGCGAACACTGAAGCTTTCTTT. This sequence joins TRBV19 and TRBJ1-1, with D possibly being TRBD1 (5 bases). The V and J ends lost 4 bases and 1 base respectively, with 19 bases between them. Germline CDR1 is LNHDA and CDR2 is SQIVND (reference sequence). This CDR3 has 17 residues.